The 19 T cell receptor beta chains listed next were all sequenced from one sample in a study of response to subunit inactivated influenza vaccine. One entry per CDR3 protein results from TCRdb running MiXCR on the RT-PCR reads. The repertoire has 860,000 or so distinct CDR3 sequences, 21% of them found once; the top ten carry about 10%. Specimen: PBMCs from blood, collected 5 to 6 days after vaccination. Receptor source: a man in his fifties or sixties who received an inactivated influenza vaccine.

There are many counts of this clonotype. This sequence joins TRBV4-3 and TRBJ2-1, with 9 bases fitting TRBD2. CDR1 and CDR2 (germline): LGHNA, YSLEER. The ends lost 0 bases at V and 5 bases at J; junction bases unmatched: 8. CDR3 size: 17 residues. CDR3: CASSQDLRTSAHNEQFF. The CDR3 region has the DNA TGCGCCAGCAGCCAAGATCTTCGGACTAGCGCTCACAATGAGCAGTTCTTC.

The chain combines TRBV4-2 with TRBJ2-1; D possibly uses TRBD1 or TRBD2 (5 bases each). Germline CDR1 is LGHNA and CDR2 is YNFKEQ. V lost 1 base and J lost 2, with 18 bases in between. The CDR3 extends over 18 amino acids. Here the CDR3 DNA reads TGTGCCAGCAGCCAAGGAGCCCTCCGGGACCGAGCCTACAATGAGCAGTTCTTC. Translating it yields CASSQGALRDRAYNEQFF.

This clonotype showed up just a few times. The rearrangement uses TRBV20-1 and TRBJ2-1; 10 nucleotides line up with TRBD2. Per the germline V gene, CDR1 is DFQATT and CDR2 is SNEGSKA (reference sequence). CDR3 length equals 17 residues. Losses at the gene ends were 6 bases for V and 0 bases for J; bases not matched to a gene: 11. CDR3 bases: TGCAGTGCCCCCAGAGGGGCTAGCGGGAGCTCCTACAATGAGCAGTTCTTC. Translating it yields CSAPRGASGSSYNEQFF.

The J gene is TRBJ1-5, the V gene TRBV6-2 or TRBV6-3, with D possibly TRBD1 on 6 matching bases. This CDR3 has 17 residues. The ends were cut back, 6 bases at V and 1 base at J, with 19 bases in the middle. Germline V gene data show CDR1 as MNHEY and CDR2 as SVGEGT. CDR3 residues: CASSYGRGGWSNQPQHF. The CDR3 bases are TGTGCCAGCAGCTATGGTCGGGGGGGCTGGAGCAATCAGCCCCAGCATTTT.

This sequence joins TRBV28 and TRBJ2-3; D unclear. V was trimmed by 7 bases and J by 0 bases, leaving 8 bases between them. Per the germline V gene, CDR1 is MDHEN and CDR2 is SYDVKM. The CDR3 has 13 amino acids. CDR3 in amino acids: CASKDSSTDTQYF. The CDR3 DNA sequence: TGTGCCAGCAAAGATTCTAGCACAGATACGCAGTATTTT.

This clonotype occurred once. This chain joins TRBV10-3 and TRBJ1-5; tentatively, D is TRBD1 (5 bases). The germline gives CDR1 ENHRY, CDR2 SYGVKD. Trimming removed 5 bases at V and 7 bases at J, with 12 bases between. The CDR3 spans 13 residues. The CDR3: CAISPDSDQPQHF. The CDR3, as DNA: TGTGCCATCAGTCCTGACAGCGACCAGCCCCAGCATTTT.

As DNA, the CDR3 is TGTGCCAGCAGTTACCTGACAGGGGGAGCTGGAAACACCATATATTTT. This translates into CASSYLTGGAGNTIYF. The chain links TRBV6-5 to TRBJ1-3, with 9 bases matching TRBD1. Germline-derived CDR1 and CDR2 are MNHEY and SVGAGI. Trimming removed 2 bases from V and 2 bases from J; junction bases left unmatched: 4. The CDR3 covers 16 residues.

This clonotype was detected many times. Sequence at one end of the junction differs from germline and may be a read error. The gene calls are TRBV5-5 and TRBJ1-5, with D tentatively TRBD1 (6 bases). This CDR3 comprises 15 residues. The V gene's germline CDR1 is SGHKS and CDR2 YYEKEE (reference sequence). The CDR3 DNA sequence: TGCGCCAGCAGCTTGGCAGGGGTTAGCAATCAGCCCCAGCATTTT. Translation: CASSLAGVSNQPQHF.

V gene TRBV6-2 or TRBV6-3 combines with J gene TRBJ2-2; 8 positions match TRBD1. J was trimmed by 8 bases and V by 8 bases; bases with no gene match: 10. The CDR3 is 14 amino acids. Germline lookup yields CDR1 MNHEY and CDR2 SVGEGT. The CDR3 DNA reads as TGTGCCAGCCGCTACACAGGGGGAACGGGGGAGCTGTTTTTT. This gives the protein CASRYTGGTGELFF.

This clonotype turned up a few times. V gene TRBV28 combines with J gene TRBJ1-4; 9 bases are shared with TRBD1. Germline lookup yields CDR1 MDHEN and CDR2 SYDVKM. The CDR3 is 17 amino acids. J gave up 3 bases and V 5 bases, and 10 bases lay outside the gene matches. CDR3 nucleotides: TGTGCCAGCAGTCCCATGGACAGGGGTTTCGCTAATGAAAAACTGTTTTTT. Translated, it gives CASSPMDRGFANEKLFF.

This clonotype was picked up a small number of times. The gene calls are TRBV2 and TRBJ2-7; the match to TRBD2 covers 8 bases. Germline lookup yields CDR1 SNHLY and CDR2 FYNNEI. The V and J ends lost 11 bases and 6 bases, in that order; junction bases with no gene match: 12. The CDR3 sequence is 13 residues long. This CDR3 is CADRLGLASEQYF. CDR3 DNA sequence: TGTGCCGACCGCTTAGGACTAGCAAGCGAGCAGTACTTC.

This clonotype was recorded a few times. The CDR3 sequence: CASSPGPGSSKTYEQYF. DNA of the CDR3: TGCGCCAGCAGCCCCGGTCCGGGATCAAGCAAGACCTACGAGCAGTACTTC. This chain joins TRBV5-1 and TRBJ2-7; the D gene is possibly TRBD2 (5 bases). Germline V gene lookup returns CDR1 SGHRS and CDR2 YFSETQ. The CDR3 runs 17 residues. Trimming left V 4 bases short and J 2 bases short, with 22 bases between.

This clonotype was seen only a few times. The chain carries TRBV29-1 and TRBJ2-5; 7 nucleotides line up with TRBD2. This CDR3 is built from 13 residues. V was pared by 8 bases and J by 2 bases, with 8 bases of the junction left unmatched. Germline V gene lookup returns CDR1 SQVTM and CDR2 ANQGSEA. The CDR3 here is CSRLRGEQETQYF. The CDR3 DNA reads TGCAGCCGACTTCGGGGGGAACAAGAGACCCAGTACTTC.

This clonotype has only a few counts. The V gene is TRBV30, the J gene TRBJ2-5, with 7 bases aligning to TRBD2. V shed 2 bases, J shed 1 base, and the junction held 13 bases outside the gene matches. The CDR3 consists of 17 residues. Germline loops: CDR1 GTSNPN, CDR2 SVGIG (reference sequence). CDR3 region: CAWSSDPGLTIQETQYF. The DNA of the CDR3 is TGTGCCTGGAGTTCCGACCCGGGACTAACCATCCAAGAGACCCAGTACTTC.

The V gene is TRBV3-1, the J gene TRBJ1-2, with 8 bases aligning to TRBD1. CDR3 length: 14 residues. CDR1 and CDR2 from the germline V gene are LGHDT and YNNKEL (reference sequence). V shed 3 bases and J 9 bases; nucleotides not matched to a gene: 9. The CDR3 bases are TGTGCCAGCAGCCAGACCGGACAGGGCCTTCGCTACACCTTC. Amino acids: CASSQTGQGLRYTF.

The V and J genes are TRBV19 and TRBJ1-1, with D perhaps TRBD1 (6 bases). The V end was cut by 5 bases, the J end by 4 bases, with 11 bases between. The CDR3 has 13 amino acids. CDR1 is LNHDA and CDR2 is SQIVND in the germline V gene (reference sequence). The CDR3 protein is CASSEQGGTEAFF. The CDR3 DNA reads TGTGCCAGTAGTGAACAGGGCGGCACTGAAGCTTTCTTT. The whole variable domain, remainder taken from reference TRBV19 and TRBJ1-1, is DGGITQSPKYLFRKEGQNVTLSCEQNLNHDAMYWYRQDPGQGLRLIYYSQIVNDFQKGDIAEGYSVSREKKESFPLTVTSAQKNPTAFYLCASSEQGGTEAFFGQGTRLTVV.

The genes are TRBV10-3 and TRBJ2-7; 14 bases map to TRBD2. This CDR3 has 16 residues. The germline V gene has CDR1 ENHRY and CDR2 SYGVKD. V lost 7 bases to trimming and J lost 3 bases; unmatched junction nucleotides: 8. The CDR3 here is CAITGGTSGSLYEQYF. The CDR3 DNA is TGTGCCATCACCGGGGGGACTAGCGGGAGCCTCTACGAGCAGTACTTC.

This clonotype came up a few times. This chain links TRBV15 with TRBJ2-7; 9 bases map to TRBD1. The CDR3 totals 14 residues. The germline gives CDR1 LNHNV, CDR2 YYDKDF (reference sequence). V shed 3 bases, J shed 3 bases, and the junction held 3 bases outside the gene matches. The CDR3 spells CATSRGQGGYEQYF. The CDR3 DNA is TGTGCCACCAGCAGGGGACAGGGAGGCTACGAGCAGTACTTC.

The sample holds many counts of this clonotype. The V gene is TRBV4-2, the J gene TRBJ1-2; 8 bases align to TRBD1. The CDR3 totals 15 residues. Germline V gene data show CDR1 as LGHNA and CDR2 as YNFKEQ. V trimming: 1 base; J trimming: 3 bases; junction bases outside the gene matches: 4. This CDR3 is CASSQVTGADYGYTF. The CDR3 DNA reads as TGTGCCAGCAGCCAAGTGACAGGGGCGGACTATGGCTACACCTTC.